What follows describes a single T cell receptor beta chain. The data stem from a study of memory CD4+ T cells and cytomegalovirus serostatus. Single viable CD3+CD4+CD8-CD45RO+ cells were sorted as the memory CD4+ T cells. Serostatus was set by detecting CMV pp150, pp28, p38, p52 IgG. Repertoires were generated with immunoSEQ multiplex PCR, while TCRdb's copy carries only in-frame clones and drops some. Of about 58,000 clones in the sample, under 90% were seen once. The germline V gene encodes CDR1 SGHNT and CDR2 YYREEE (reference sequence). The CDR3 totals 18 residues. With 0 bases removed from V and 0 bases from J, the gap between germline ends came to 16 bases.

The sample comprised memory CD4+ T cells from blood. This chain joins TRBV5-4 and TRBJ2-1; D perhaps matches TRBD2 (6 bases). The sequence was obtained from an adult in good health and CMV-seronegative. Some clones in this sample may be carry-over from other donors' samples. For the CDR3, the DNA is TGTGCCAGCAGCTTGGGGCAGGGAGGTCCAAGCTCCTACAATGAGCAGTTCTTC. Its protein is CASSLGQGGPSSYNEQFF.